The 3 T cell receptor beta chains below all came from one sample that was sequenced in a study of blood T cell repertoires in COVID-19. Libraries were prepared by immunoSEQ multiplex PCR; TCRdb keeps only in-frame clonotypes and omits some of them. This sample has about 100,000 clones, with roughly 87% found just once. Sequences were obtained from peripheral blood. These receptors were obtained from a woman aged 45-59 years with COVID-19, enrolled during active disease.

This clone was recorded once. This rearrangement joins TRBV11-3 to TRBJ2-2, with D possibly matching TRBD2 (5 bases). Germline loops: CDR1 SGHNT, CDR2 YENEEA. This CDR3 contains 13 residues. Trimming left V 4 bases short and J 6 bases short, with 9 bases between. The CDR3 spells CASSWGASGELFF. The CDR3 DNA is TGTGCCAGCAGCTGGGGAGCGTCCGGGGAGCTGTTTTTT.

The chain employs TRBV5-6 and TRBJ2-1; D gene uncertain. The CDR3 length is 12 residues. Germline V lookup: CDR1 SGHDT, CDR2 YYEEEE. V was trimmed by 5 bases and J by 6 bases, leaving 9 bases between them. The chain's CDR3 is CASRLTSNEQFF. The CDR3 DNA is TGTGCCAGCAGACTAACAAGCAATGAGCAGTTCTTC.

This chain joins TRBV15 and TRBJ2-1; TRBD2 matches at 12 bases. After removal of 0 bases from V and 6 bases from J, the junction contained 9 bases not matched to a gene. There are 18 residues in the CDR3. Germline CDR1 reads LNHNV; CDR2 reads YYDKDF (reference sequence). CDR3 loop: CATSRDLTSGGFGNEQFF. For the CDR3, the DNA is TGTGCCACCAGCAGAGATCTTACTAGCGGGGGGTTCGGCAATGAGCAGTTCTTC.